The clone carrying this T cell receptor beta chain has a handful of counts. This sample was taken from a study of regulatory T cells in long-lasting Graves disease. The TCR beta library used iRepertoire HTBI primers with Arm-PCR amplification of CDR3. TCRdb re-derived calls from the multiplex PCR reads in MiXCR, one entry per CDR3 protein. The table lists approximately 350,000 distinct CDR3 sequences, about an eighth of them singletons. Time point meaning: newly diagnosed GD, antithyroid drugs for less than 3 months. Extracted RNA from PBMCs served as the source of the TCR library. The CDR3 runs to 14 residues. V lost 3 bases and J lost 1, with 9 bases in between. CDR1 is DFQATT and CDR2 is SNEGSKA in the germline V gene (reference sequence). Another study also made use of these data, one on T cells in Graves' hyperthyroidism and ophthalmopathy.

The chain recombines TRBV20-1 with TRBJ2-2; D is unclear. This receptor was obtained from a woman under 30 with Graves disease. The starting material was peripheral blood mononuclear cells (PBMCs), obtained at new diagnosis, from a patient treated with antithyroid drugs. The CDR3 is CSASSPLNTGELFF. CDR3 nucleotides: TGCAGTGCTAGTAGCCCCCTGAACACCGGGGAGCTGTTTTTT.